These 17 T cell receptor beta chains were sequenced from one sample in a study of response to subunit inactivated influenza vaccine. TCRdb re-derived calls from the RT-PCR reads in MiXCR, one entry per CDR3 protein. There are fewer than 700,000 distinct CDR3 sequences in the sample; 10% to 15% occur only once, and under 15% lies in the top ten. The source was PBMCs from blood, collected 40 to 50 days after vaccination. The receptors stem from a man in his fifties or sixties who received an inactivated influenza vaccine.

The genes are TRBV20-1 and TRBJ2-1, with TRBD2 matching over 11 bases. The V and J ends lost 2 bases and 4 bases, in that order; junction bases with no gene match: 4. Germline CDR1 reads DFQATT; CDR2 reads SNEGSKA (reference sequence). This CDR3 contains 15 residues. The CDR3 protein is CSARPSGRLYNEQFF. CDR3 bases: TGCAGTGCTAGACCTAGCGGGAGGTTGTACAATGAGCAGTTCTTC.

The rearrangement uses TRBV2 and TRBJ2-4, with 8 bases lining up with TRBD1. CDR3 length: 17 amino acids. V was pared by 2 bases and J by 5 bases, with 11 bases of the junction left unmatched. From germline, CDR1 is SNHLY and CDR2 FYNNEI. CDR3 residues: CASSEYPRGLIQNIQYF. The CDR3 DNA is TGTGCCAGCAGTGAATACCCCAGGGGGCTCATCCAAAACATTCAGTACTTC.

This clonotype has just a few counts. This CDR3 is CASSLALSGGELFF. CDR3 coding DNA: TGTGCCAGCAGCTTAGCGCTCTCTGGCGGGGAGCTGTTTTTT. J is TRBJ2-2 and V is TRBV7-9; D uncertain. The germline V gene has CDR1 SEHNR and CDR2 FQNEAQ (reference sequence). This CDR3 contains 14 residues. The V end lost 0 bases, the J end lost 7 bases, and 9 bases lay between the germline ends. Looking up the rest from reference TRBV7-9 and TRBJ2-2 gives the full variable domain: DTGVSQNPRHKITKRGQNVTFRCDPISEHNRLYWYRQTLGQGPEFLTYFQNEAQLEKSRLLSDRFSAERPKGSFSTLEIQRTEQGDSAMYLCASSLALSGGELFFGEGSRLTVL.

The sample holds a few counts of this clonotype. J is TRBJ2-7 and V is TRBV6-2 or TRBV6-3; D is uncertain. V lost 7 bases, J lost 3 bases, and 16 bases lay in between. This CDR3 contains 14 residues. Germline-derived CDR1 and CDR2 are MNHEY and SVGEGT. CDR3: CASIQRPPYYEQYF. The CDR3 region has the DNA TGTGCCAGCATTCAACGACCCCCTTACTACGAGCAGTACTTC.

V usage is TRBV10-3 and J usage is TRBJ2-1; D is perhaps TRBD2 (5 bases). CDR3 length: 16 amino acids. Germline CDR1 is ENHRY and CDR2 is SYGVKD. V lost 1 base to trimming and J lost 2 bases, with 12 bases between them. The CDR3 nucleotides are TGTGCCATCAGTGAGTTGATCGGGGTGACCTACAATGAGCAGTTCTTC. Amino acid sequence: CAISELIGVTYNEQFF.

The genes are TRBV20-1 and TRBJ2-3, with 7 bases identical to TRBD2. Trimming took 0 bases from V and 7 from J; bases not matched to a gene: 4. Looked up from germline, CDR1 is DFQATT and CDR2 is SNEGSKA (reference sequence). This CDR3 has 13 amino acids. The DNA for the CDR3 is TGCAGTGCTAGAGATGGACTAGTTAATACGCAGTATTTT. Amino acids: CSARDGLVNTQYF.

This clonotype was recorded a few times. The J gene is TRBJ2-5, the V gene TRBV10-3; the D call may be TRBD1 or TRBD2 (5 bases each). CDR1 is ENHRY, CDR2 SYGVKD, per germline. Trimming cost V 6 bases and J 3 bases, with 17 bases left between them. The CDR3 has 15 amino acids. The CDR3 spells CAIRGSRDLEETQYF. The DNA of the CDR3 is TGTGCCATCAGGGGGAGCCGGGACCTAGAAGAGACCCAGTACTTC.

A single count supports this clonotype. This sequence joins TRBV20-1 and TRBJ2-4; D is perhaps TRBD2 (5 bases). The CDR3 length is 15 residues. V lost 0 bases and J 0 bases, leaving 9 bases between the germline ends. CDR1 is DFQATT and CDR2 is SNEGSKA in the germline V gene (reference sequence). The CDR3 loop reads CSARDHRGAKNIQYF. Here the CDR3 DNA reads TGCAGTGCTAGAGATCACCGGGGAGCCAAAAACATTCAGTACTTC.

CDR3 in amino acids: CALGPPNTGELFF. The DNA of the CDR3 is TGTGCCTTGGGACCCCCGAACACCGGGGAGCTGTTTTTT. The chain joins TRBV30 to TRBJ2-2; either TRBD1 or TRBD2 may supply D (5 bases each). This CDR3 region has 13 residues. The V and J ends lost 7 bases and 0 bases respectively, with 9 bases between them. The V gene's germline CDR1 is GTSNPN and CDR2 SVGIG (reference sequence).

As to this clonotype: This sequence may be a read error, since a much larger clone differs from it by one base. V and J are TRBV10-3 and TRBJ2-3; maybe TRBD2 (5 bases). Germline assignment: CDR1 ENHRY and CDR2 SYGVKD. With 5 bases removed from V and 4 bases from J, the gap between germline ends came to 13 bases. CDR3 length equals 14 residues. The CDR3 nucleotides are TGTGCCATCAGTACAAGCCGGGGATCAGATACGCAGTATTTT. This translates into CAISTSRGSDTQYF.

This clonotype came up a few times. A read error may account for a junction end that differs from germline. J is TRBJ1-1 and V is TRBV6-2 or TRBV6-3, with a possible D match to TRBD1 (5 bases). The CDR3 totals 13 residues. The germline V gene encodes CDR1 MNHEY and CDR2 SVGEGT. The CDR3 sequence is CASSWDPYTEACF. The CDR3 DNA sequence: TGTGCCAGCAGTTGGGACCCTTACACTGAAGCTTGCTTT.

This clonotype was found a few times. CDR3 region: CASSPVPGGHEQYF. CDR3 coding DNA: TGTGCCAGCAGTCCTGTTCCTGGGGGGCACGAGCAGTACTTC. The V gene is TRBV6-2 or TRBV6-3, the J gene TRBJ2-7; D assignment may be TRBD1 or TRBD2 (6 bases each). The CDR3 runs to 14 residues. Per germline, CDR1 MNHEY and CDR2 SVGEGT. Between the trimmed V and J ends, which lost 5 bases and 5 bases, there was a span of 16 bases.

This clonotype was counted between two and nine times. The CDR3 region is CASKTGTSGLSGANVLTF. In DNA form, the CDR3 reads TGTGCCAGCAAGACCGGGACTAGCGGCCTCTCTGGGGCCAACGTCCTGACTTTC. The chain uses TRBV2 and TRBJ2-6; 11 bases agree with TRBD2. Germline-derived CDR1 and CDR2 are SNHLY and FYNNEI. The V gene end was trimmed by 7 bases and the J gene end by 0 bases; junction bases not matched to a gene: 8. The CDR3 runs 18 residues. Complete variable domain (other parts from reference TRBV2 and TRBJ2-6): EPEVTQTPSHQVTQMGQEVILRCVPISNHLYFYWYRQILGQKVEFLVSFYNNEISEKSEIFDDQFSVERPDGSNFTLKIRSTKLEDSAMYFCASKTGTSGLSGANVLTFGAGSRLTVL.

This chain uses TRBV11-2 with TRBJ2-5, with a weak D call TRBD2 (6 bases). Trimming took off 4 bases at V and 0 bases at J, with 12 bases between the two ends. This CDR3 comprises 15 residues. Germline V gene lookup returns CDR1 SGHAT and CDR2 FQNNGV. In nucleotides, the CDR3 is TGTGCCAGCAGCTATCGGGGGTGTTACCAAGAGACCCAGTACTTC. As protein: CASSYRGCYQETQYF.

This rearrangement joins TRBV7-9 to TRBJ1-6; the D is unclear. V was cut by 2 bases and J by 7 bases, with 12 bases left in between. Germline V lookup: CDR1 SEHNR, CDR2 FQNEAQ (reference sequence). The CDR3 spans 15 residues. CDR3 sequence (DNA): TGTGCCAGCAGCTTATTGGATAGGAGAAATTCACCCCTCCACTTT. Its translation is CASSLLDRRNSPLHF.

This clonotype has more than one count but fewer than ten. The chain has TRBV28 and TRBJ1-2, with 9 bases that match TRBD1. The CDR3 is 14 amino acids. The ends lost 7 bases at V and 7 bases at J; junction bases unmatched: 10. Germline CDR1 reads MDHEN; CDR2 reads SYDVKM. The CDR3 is CASIPLTGGGGYTF. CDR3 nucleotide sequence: TGTGCCAGCATCCCTCTGACAGGGGGTGGTGGCTACACCTTC.

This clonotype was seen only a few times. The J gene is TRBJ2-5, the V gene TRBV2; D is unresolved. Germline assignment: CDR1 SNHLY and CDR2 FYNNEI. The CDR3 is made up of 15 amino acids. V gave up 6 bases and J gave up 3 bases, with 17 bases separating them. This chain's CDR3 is CASRAAGSGKETQYF. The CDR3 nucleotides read TGTGCCAGCAGGGCTGCCGGTTCTGGAAAAGAGACCCAGTACTTC. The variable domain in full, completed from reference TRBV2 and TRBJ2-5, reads EPEVTQTPSHQVTQMGQEVILRCVPISNHLYFYWYRQILGQKVEFLVSFYNNEISEKSEIFDDQFSVERPDGSNFTLKIRSTKLEDSAMYFCASRAAGSGKETQYFGPGTRLLVL.